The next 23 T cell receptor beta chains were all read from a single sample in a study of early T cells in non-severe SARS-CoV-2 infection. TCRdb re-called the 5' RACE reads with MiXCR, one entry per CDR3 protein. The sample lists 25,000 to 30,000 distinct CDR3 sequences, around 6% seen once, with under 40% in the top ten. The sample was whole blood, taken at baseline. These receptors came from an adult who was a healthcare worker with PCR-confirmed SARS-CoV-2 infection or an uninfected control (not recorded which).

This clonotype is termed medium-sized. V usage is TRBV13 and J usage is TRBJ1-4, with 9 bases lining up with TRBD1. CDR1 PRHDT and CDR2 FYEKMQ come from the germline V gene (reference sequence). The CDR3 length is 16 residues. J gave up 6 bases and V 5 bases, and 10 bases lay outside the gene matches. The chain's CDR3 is CASSPHLGQGDEKLFF. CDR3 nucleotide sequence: TGTGCCAGCAGCCCGCATCTGGGACAGGGCGATGAAAAACTGTTTTTT.

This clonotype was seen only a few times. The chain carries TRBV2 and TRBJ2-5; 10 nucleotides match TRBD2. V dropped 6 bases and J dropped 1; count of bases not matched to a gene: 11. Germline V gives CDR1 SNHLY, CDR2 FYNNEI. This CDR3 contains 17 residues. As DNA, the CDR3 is TGTGCCAGCAGGGGACCTTCTAGCGGGGGTACCCAAGAGACCCAGTACTTC. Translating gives CASRGPSSGGTQETQYF. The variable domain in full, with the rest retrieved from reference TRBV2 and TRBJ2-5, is EPEVTQTPSHQVTQMGQEVILRCVPISNHLYFYWYRQILGQKVEFLVSFYNNEISEKSEIFDDQFSVERPDGSNFTLKIRSTKLEDSAMYFCASRGPSSGGTQETQYFGPGTRLLVL.

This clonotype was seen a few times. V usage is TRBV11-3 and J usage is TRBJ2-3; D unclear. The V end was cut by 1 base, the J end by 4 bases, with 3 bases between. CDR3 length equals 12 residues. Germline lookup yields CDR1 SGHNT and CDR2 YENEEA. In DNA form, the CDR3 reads TGTGCCAGCAGCTTAGGGCCAGATACGCAGTATTTT. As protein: CASSLGPDTQYF.

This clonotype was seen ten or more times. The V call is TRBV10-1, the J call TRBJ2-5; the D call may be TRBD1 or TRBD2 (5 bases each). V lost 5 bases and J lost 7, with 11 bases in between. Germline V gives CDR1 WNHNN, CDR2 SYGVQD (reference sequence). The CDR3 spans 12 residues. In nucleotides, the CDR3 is TGCGCCAGCAGTCGGGACGGCATGACCCAGTACTTC. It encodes CASSRDGMTQYF.

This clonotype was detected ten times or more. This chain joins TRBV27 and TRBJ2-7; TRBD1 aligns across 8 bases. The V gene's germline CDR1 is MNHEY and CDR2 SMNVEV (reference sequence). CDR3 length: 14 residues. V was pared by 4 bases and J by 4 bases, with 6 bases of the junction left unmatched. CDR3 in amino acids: CASSWAGGRYEQYF. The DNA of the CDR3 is TGTGCCAGCAGTTGGGCAGGGGGCCGATACGAGCAGTACTTC.

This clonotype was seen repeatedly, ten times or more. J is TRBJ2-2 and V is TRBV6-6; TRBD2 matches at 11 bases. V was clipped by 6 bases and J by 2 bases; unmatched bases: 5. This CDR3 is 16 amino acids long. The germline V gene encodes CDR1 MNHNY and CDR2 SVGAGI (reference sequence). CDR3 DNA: TGTGCCAGCAGCCGACTAGCGGGACATAACACCGGGGAGCTGTTTTTT. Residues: CASSRLAGHNTGELFF.

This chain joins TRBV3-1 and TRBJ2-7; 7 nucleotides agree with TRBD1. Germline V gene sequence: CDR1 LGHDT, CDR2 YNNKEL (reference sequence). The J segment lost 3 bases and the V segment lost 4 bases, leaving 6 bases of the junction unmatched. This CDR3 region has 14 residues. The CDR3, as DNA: TGTGCCAGCAGCCCACAGGGGAAGGGCTACGAGCAGTACTTC. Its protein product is CASSPQGKGYEQYF.

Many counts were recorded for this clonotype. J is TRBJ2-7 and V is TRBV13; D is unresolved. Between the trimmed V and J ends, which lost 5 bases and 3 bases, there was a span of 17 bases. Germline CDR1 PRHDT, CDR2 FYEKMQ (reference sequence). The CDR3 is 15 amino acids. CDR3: CASSPKVANYYEQYF. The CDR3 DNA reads TGTGCCAGCAGCCCGAAGGTGGCAAATTACTACGAGCAGTACTTC.

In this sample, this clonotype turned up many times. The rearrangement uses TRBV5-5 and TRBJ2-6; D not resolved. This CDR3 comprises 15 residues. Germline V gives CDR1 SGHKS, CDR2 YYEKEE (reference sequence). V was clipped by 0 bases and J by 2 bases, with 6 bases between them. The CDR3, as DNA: TGTGCCAGCAGCTTGGTGGGTACTGGGGCCAACGTCCTGACTTTC. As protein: CASSLVGTGANVLTF.

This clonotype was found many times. CDR3 DNA sequence: TGTGCCACCAGTGACTGGACAGGGGGAAAGTTCTTC. It specifies CATSDWTGGKFF. The J gene is TRBJ2-1, the V gene TRBV24-1; 10 bases line up with TRBD1. This CDR3 comprises 12 residues. Germline loops: CDR1 KGHDR, CDR2 SFDVKD. V dropped 4 bases and J dropped 14; count of bases not matched to a gene: 4.

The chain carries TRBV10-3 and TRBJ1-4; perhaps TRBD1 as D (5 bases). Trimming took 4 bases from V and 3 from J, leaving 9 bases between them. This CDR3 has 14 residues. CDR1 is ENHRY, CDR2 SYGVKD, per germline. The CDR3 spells CAISVGGANEKLFF. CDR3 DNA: TGTGCCATCAGTGTGGGAGGGGCTAATGAAAAACTGTTTTTT.

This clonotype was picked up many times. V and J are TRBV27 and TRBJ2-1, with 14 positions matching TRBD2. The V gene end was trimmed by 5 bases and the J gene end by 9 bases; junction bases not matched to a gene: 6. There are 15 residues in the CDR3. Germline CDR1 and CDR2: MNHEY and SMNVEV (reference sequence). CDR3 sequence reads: CASSPGTSGSVEQFF. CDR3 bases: TGTGCCAGCAGTCCTGGGACTAGCGGGAGTGTTGAGCAGTTCTTC.

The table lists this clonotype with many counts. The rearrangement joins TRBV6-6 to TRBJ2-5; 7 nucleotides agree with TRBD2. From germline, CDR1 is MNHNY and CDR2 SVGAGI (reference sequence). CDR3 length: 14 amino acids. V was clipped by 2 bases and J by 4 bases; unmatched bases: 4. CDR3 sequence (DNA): TGTGCCAGCAGTTACGGCAGCGGGGTAGAGACCCAGTACTTC. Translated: CASSYGSGVETQYF.

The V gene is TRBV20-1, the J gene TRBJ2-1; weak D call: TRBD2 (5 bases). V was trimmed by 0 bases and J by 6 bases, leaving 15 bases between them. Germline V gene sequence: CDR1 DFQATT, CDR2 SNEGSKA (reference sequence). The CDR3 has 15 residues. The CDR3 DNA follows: TGCAGTGCTAGAGATTCAGGACTCGGTCTCAATGAGCAGTTCTTC. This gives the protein CSARDSGLGLNEQFF.

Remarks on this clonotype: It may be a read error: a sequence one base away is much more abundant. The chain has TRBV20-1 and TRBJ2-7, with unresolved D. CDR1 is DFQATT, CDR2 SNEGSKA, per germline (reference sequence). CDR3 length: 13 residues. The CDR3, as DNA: TGCAGTGCTAGGCCCGTGGTGGGGTACGAGCAGCACTTC. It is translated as CSARPVVGYEQHF.

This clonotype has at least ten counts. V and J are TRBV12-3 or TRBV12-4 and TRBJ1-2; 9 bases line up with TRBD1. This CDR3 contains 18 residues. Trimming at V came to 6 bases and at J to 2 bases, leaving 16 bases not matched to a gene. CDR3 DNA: TGTGCCAGCAGCAATATACCGGGACAGGGAGAGCGGAACTATGGCTACACCTTC. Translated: CASSNIPGQGERNYGYTF.

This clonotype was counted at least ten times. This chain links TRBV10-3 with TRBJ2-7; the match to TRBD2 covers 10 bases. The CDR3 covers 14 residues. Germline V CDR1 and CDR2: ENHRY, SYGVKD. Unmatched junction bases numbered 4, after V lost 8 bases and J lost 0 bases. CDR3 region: CAIAAGGTSYEQYF. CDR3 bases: TGTGCCATCGCAGCGGGAGGGACCTCCTACGAGCAGTACTTC.

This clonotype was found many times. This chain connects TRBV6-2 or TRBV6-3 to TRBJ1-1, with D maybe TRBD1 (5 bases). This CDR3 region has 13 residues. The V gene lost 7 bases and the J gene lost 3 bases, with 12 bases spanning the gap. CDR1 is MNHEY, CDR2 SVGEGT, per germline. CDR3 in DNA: TGTGCCAGCACCCGGGACCGATACACTGAAGCTTTCTTT. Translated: CASTRDRYTEAFF.

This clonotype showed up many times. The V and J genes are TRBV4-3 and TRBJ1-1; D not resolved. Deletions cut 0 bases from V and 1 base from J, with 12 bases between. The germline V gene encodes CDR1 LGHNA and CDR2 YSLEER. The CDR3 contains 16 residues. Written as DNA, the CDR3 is TGCGCCAGCAGCCAAGACCACCGACCGAAGAACACTGAAGCTTTCTTT. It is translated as CASSQDHRPKNTEAFF.

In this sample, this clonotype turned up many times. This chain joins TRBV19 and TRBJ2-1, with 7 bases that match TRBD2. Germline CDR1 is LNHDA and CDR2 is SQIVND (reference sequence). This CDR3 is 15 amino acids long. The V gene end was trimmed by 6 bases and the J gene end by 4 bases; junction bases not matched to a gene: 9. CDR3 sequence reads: CASSHFAGVYNEQFF. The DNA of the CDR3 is TGTGCCAGTAGCCATTTTGCGGGAGTTTACAATGAGCAGTTCTTC.

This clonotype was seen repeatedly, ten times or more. The CDR3 spells CSVGETQETQYF. The CDR3 coding sequence is TGCAGCGTTGGGGAAACCCAAGAGACCCAGTACTTC. This chain joins TRBV29-1 and TRBJ2-5; no firm D call. CDR1 and CDR2 from the germline V gene are SQVTM and ANQGSEA. Trimming left V 4 bases short and J 1 base short, with 7 bases between. The CDR3 is 12 amino acids.

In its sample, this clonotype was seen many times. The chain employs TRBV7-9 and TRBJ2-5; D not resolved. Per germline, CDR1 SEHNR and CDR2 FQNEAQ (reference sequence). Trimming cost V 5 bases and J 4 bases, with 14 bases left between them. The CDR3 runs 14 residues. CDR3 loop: CASSGWPRGETQYF. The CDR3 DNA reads TGTGCCAGCAGCGGTTGGCCAAGAGGAGAGACCCAGTACTTC.

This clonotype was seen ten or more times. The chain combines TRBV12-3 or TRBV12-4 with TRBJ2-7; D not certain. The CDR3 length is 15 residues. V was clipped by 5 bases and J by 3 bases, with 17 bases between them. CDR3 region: CASSPDTALLYEQYF. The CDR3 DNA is TGTGCCAGCAGTCCCGACACAGCCCTCCTCTACGAGCAGTACTTC.